A selection of T cell receptor beta chains follows, all from one sample in a study of shared clonotypes between healthy human individuals. This table comes from immunoSEQ multiplex PCR, and its TCRdb copy is limited to in-frame clones, with some not included. The sample lists 2 million to 3 million clones, roughly 93% occurring once. The specimen sequenced was naive CD4+ T cells from PBMCs. These receptors came from a young man in good health. Some clones in this sample may be carry-over from other donors' samples. The CDR3 runs from the conserved cysteine through the conserved F or W. The D gene is left open where the match is weak. The listing skips clone size in some rows; elsewhere it reads once, few, many or a size class.

J	size	V	D	CDR3	DNA
TRBJ2-1	NA	TRBV5-1	NA	CASSDELEQFF	TGCGCCAGCAGCGATGAGCTTGAGCAGTTCTTC
TRBJ2-2	NA	TRBV4-1	NA	CASSLRDWNTGELFF	TGCGCCAGCAGCCTCCGGGACTGGAACACCGGGGAGCTGTTTTTT
TRBJ2-3	NA	TRBV19	NA	CASSSRGRGHVSDTQYF	TGTGCCAGTAGTTCCCGGGGCCGTGGGCATGTCAGCGATACGCAGTATTTT
TRBJ1-1	once	TRBV6-5	TRBD1	CASSQTGTEAFF	TGTGCCAGCAGCCAGACAGGGACTGAAGCTTTCTTT
TRBJ1-1	NA	TRBV6-5	NA	CASSPRQGGTEAFF	TGTGCCAGCAGTCCGCGGCAGGGCGGGACTGAAGCTTTCTTT
TRBJ2-7	NA	TRBV21-1	NA	CASSGRQGVNSYEQYF	TGTGCCAGCAGCGGCCGACAGGGGGTGAACTCCTACGAGCAGTACTTC
TRBJ2-3	NA	TRBV29-1	NA	CSVAAGTDTQYF	TGCAGCGTAGCGGCTGGCACAGATACGCAGTATTTT
TRBJ2-7	NA	TRBV15	NA	CATSRDPQSVYEQYF	TGTGCCACCAGCAGAGACCCCCAATCGGTCTACGAGCAGTACTTC
TRBJ1-2	NA	TRBV7-2	NA	CASSLSQQGGNGYTF	TGTGCCAGCAGCCTCTCCCAACAGGGAGGAAACGGCTACACCTTC
TRBJ1-1	NA	TRBV13	NA	CASSLGPKGNTEAFF	TGTGCCAGCAGCTTAGGTCCTAAGGGGAACACTGAAGCTTTCTTT
TRBJ2-1	NA	TRBV27	TRBD2	CASTSGGLAGLSSYNEQFF	TGTGCCAGCACCTCTGGGGGGCTAGCGGGCCTTAGCTCCTACAATGAGCAGTTCTTC
TRBJ2-5	NA	TRBV7-8	NA	CASSFRVGETQYF	TGTGCCAGCAGCTTCAGGGTAGGGGAGACCCAGTACTTC
TRBJ2-5	NA	TRBV5-5	TRBD2	CASGKFEGGSLKETQYF	TGTGCCAGCGGGAAGTTCGAGGGAGGGTCTTTAAAAGAGACCCAGTACTTC
TRBJ1-5	NA	TRBV5-5	NA	CASSLVAVNQPQHF	TGTGCCAGCAGCTTGGTTGCAGTCAATCAGCCCCAGCATTTT
TRBJ2-1	NA	TRBV1	NA	CTSSPDSRGETSGRAASYNEQFF	TGCACCAGCAGCCCGGACTCCAGGGGCGAGACTAGCGGGAGGGCCGCGTCCTACAATGAGCAGTTCTTC
TRBJ2-7	NA	TRBV6-5	TRBD2	CASSSGTSGIGGEQYF	TGTGCCAGCAGTTCCGGGACTAGCGGGATAGGGGGCGAGCAGTACTTC
TRBJ2-7	NA	TRBV7-2	NA	CASSFARSGGSYEQYF	TGTGCCAGCAGCTTTGCCCGATCGGGCGGCTCCTACGAGCAGTACTTC
TRBJ2-7	NA	TRBV19	NA	CASKDSLGAYEQYF	TGTGCCAGTAAAGACTCCCTGGGGGCCTACGAGCAGTACTTC
TRBJ2-7	NA	TRBV6-5	TRBD1	CASTSSRQGTYEQYF	TGTGCCAGCACCTCGTCAAGACAGGGAACCTACGAGCAGTACTTC
TRBJ2-5	NA	TRBV6-5	NA	CASRIDRGGTQYF	TGTGCCAGCAGAATCGACCGGGGTGGGACCCAGTACTTC
TRBJ1-4	NA	TRBV6-6	NA	CASNPSSRGREKLFF	TGTGCCAGCAATCCCTCTTCAAGGGGACGTGAAAAACTGTTTTTT
TRBJ1-2	NA	TRBV5-4	NA	CASSPAQGNYGYTF	TGTGCCAGCAGCCCCGCCCAGGGGAACTATGGCTACACCTTC
TRBJ2-5	NA	TRBV4-1	NA	CASSQDFGRVIETQYF	TGCGCCAGCAGCCAAGATTTTGGCAGGGTAATCGAGACCCAGTACTTC
TRBJ2-1	NA	TRBV5-1	NA	CASSPTYNEQFF	TGCGCCAGCAGCCCGACTTACAATGAGCAGTTCTTC
TRBJ1-2	NA	TRBV28	TRBD1	CASSPTGQIYGYTF	TGTGCCAGCAGCCCTACGGGACAGATCTATGGCTACACCTTC
TRBJ2-1	NA	TRBV18	TRBD1	CASSEGQNNEQFF	TGTGCCAGCTCAGAGGGACAGAACAATGAGCAGTTCTTC
TRBJ2-7	NA	TRBV7-3	NA	CASSLGSGVAYEQYF	TGTGCCAGCAGCTTAGGGTCAGGGGTGGCCTACGAGCAGTACTTC
TRBJ2-2	NA	TRBV9	NA	CASSVRVGPGSGELFF	TGTGCCAGCAGCGTCAGAGTGGGGCCCGGCTCCGGGGAGCTGTTTTTT
TRBJ2-1	NA	TRBV5-1	NA	CASSLGTGWHNEQFF	TGCGCCAGCAGCTTGGGTACGGGGTGGCACAATGAGCAGTTCTTC
TRBJ1-1	NA	TRBV19	NA	CASSSIPGDTEAFF	TGTGCCAGTAGTTCAATACCGGGAGACACTGAAGCTTTCTTT
TRBJ2-4	NA	TRBV11-2	TRBD1	CASSLDRQGSLAKNIQYF	TGTGCCAGCAGCTTAGACCGACAGGGGAGTTTAGCCAAAAACATTCAGTACTTC
TRBJ2-1	NA	TRBV4-2	TRBD2	CASSQDPSGRRDEQFF	TGTGCCAGCAGCCAAGATCCTAGCGGGAGGAGGGATGAGCAGTTCTTC
TRBJ2-3	NA	TRBV29-1	NA	CSVSRSGPRPSTDTQYF	TGCAGCGTCAGCCGATCGGGCCCCCGCCCCTCGACAGATACGCAGTATTTT
TRBJ1-1	NA	TRBV4-1	NA	CASSHQQGNTEAFF	TGCGCCAGCAGCCACCAACAGGGGAACACTGAAGCTTTCTTT
TRBJ2-2	NA	TRBV9	NA	CASSVGGTFTGELFF	TGTGCCAGCAGCGTAGGAGGGACATTCACCGGGGAGCTGTTTTTT
TRBJ2-2	NA	TRBV10-3	TRBD2	CAIGRAGVTNTGELFF	TGTGCCATCGGAAGGGCGGGAGTAACGAACACCGGGGAGCTGTTTTTT
TRBJ1-2	NA	TRBV5-1	TRBD1	CASSSSPGQGLNGYTF	TGCGCCAGCAGCTCTTCCCCGGGACAGGGGCTCAATGGCTACACCTTC
TRBJ2-7	NA	TRBV28	NA	CASTGSYEQYF	TGTGCCAGCACCGGCTCCTACGAGCAGTACTTC
TRBJ2-7	NA	TRBV5-1	TRBD2	CASSPGLAGYEQYF	TGCGCCAGCAGCCCCGGACTAGCGGGCTACGAGCAGTACTTC
TRBJ1-1	NA	TRBV5-1	NA	CASSLETGRGTEAFF	TGCGCCAGCAGCTTGGAAACGGGGAGGGGGACTGAAGCTTTCTTT
TRBJ1-1	few	TRBV6-6	NA	CASSSVTDTEAFF	TGTGCCAGCAGTTCCGTGACCGACACTGAAGCTTTCTTT
TRBJ2-7	NA	TRBV5-1	NA	CASSQSPTGGHEQYF	TGCGCCAGCAGCCAATCCCCCACAGGAGGACACGAGCAGTACTTC
TRBJ2-3	NA	TRBV6-5	NA	CASSYPDVDTQYF	TGTGCCAGCAGTTACCCCGACGTGGATACGCAGTATTTT
TRBJ2-1	NA	TRBV27	TRBD2	CASSDPGLGSHEQFF	TGTGCCAGCAGTGATCCGGGACTAGGGAGTCATGAGCAGTTCTTC
TRBJ2-7	NA	TRBV28	NA	CASSTAGITYEQYF	TGTGCCAGCAGTACCGCCGGGATAACCTACGAGCAGTACTTC
TRBJ2-3	NA	TRBV28	TRBD2	CASRLAGAGTDTQYF	TGTGCCAGCCGGCTAGCGGGAGCAGGCACAGATACGCAGTATTTT
TRBJ2-2	NA	TRBV28	NA	CASSPDSSRKLFF	TGTGCCAGCAGCCCCGACAGCAGCCGGAAGCTGTTTTTT